This T cell receptor (beta chain) was sequenced during a study of PD-L1 blockade in urothelial cancer. Study-level information: Patients arrived having already received 0 to 3 prior chemotherapy regimens. Specimens of blood held a median count of roughly 130,000 T cells. Study findings and constraints: Tumor-associated clones in blood expanded more at 3 weeks in durable-benefit patients.

Looked up from germline, CDR1 is SGHRS and CDR2 is YFSETQ. This CDR3 spans 18 amino acids. The J segment lost 4 bases and the V segment lost 0 bases, leaving 10 bases of the junction unmatched. On this clone: Its antigen remains unidentified.

The table came from immunoSEQ multiplex PCR; TCRdb's copy has only in-frame clones and leaves some out. Of tens of thousands of clones in the sample, 70% to 90% were seen once. Sequenced material: PBMCs, taken around atezolizumab (anti-PD-L1) treatment. This sequence originates from a man aged 55 to 70 with urothelial cancer. The chain is built from TRBV5-1 and TRBJ1-4, with TRBD1 matching over 9 bases. CDR3: CASSLATRQGGFNEKLFF. CDR3 in DNA: TGCGCCAGCAGCTTGGCGACCCGACAGGGGGGATTTAATGAAAAACTGTTTTTT.